The 11 T cell receptor beta chains given below trace back to one sample, sequenced in a study of blood T cell repertoires in COVID-19. Sequenced by immunoSEQ multiplex PCR; TCRdb stores in-frame clones only, minus some. The table includes some 150,000 clones, roughly 87% detected once. The source material was peripheral blood. The receptors were gathered from a woman aged 55-70 years with active or convalescent COVID-19.

The chain links TRBV28 to TRBJ1-1, with D maybe TRBD1 (5 bases). Germline lookup yields CDR1 MDHEN and CDR2 SYDVKM. The CDR3 has 14 residues. Trimming left V 6 bases short and J 6 bases short, with 17 bases between. The CDR3 region has the DNA TGTGCCAGCAGAGAACCGGGACTGACCGCTGAAGCTTTCTTT. This gives the protein CASREPGLTAEAFF. Variable domain in full (rest from reference TRBV28 and TRBJ1-1): DVKVTQSSRYLVKRTGEKVFLECVQDMDHENMFWYRQDPGLGLRLIYFSYDVKMKEKGDIPEGYSVSREKKERFSLILESASTNQTSMYLCASREPGLTAEAFFGQGTRLTVV.

This clone was detected only once. The chain recombines TRBV7-9 with TRBJ1-2; D perhaps matches TRBD1 (6 bases). Germline CDR1 reads SEHNR; CDR2 reads FQNEAQ (reference sequence). V lost 1 base, J lost 2 bases, and 17 bases lay in between. CDR3 length: 17 residues. The CDR3, as DNA: TGTGCCAGCAGCTTAGGTGGGTCGACAGGTGAAAACTATGGCTACACCTTC. Its protein product is CASSLGGSTGENYGYTF.

The genes are TRBV4-1 and TRBJ1-1, with D hard to call. The CDR3 contains 16 residues. Germline-derived CDR1 and CDR2 are MGHRA and YSYEKL. Trimming stripped 0 bases from V and 4 bases from J, with 15 bases between. CDR3 residues: CASSQEGTDLLTEAFF. The CDR3 DNA reads as TGCGCCAGCAGCCAAGAAGGCACAGACCTTCTCACTGAAGCTTTCTTT.

J is TRBJ1-1 and V is TRBV3-1 (or the pseudogene TRBV3-2); 8 nucleotides match TRBD1. From germline, CDR1 is LGHDT and CDR2 YNNKEL (reference sequence). The V and J ends lost 4 bases and 5 bases, in that order; junction bases with no gene match: 12. CDR3 length: 16 amino acids. In DNA, the CDR3 is TGTGCCAGCAGCCCTGGGAGAGACAGGGGACGGACTGAAGCTTTCTTT. This encodes CASSPGRDRGRTEAFF.

V and J are TRBV6-5 and TRBJ2-5; D possibly corresponds to TRBD2 (6 bases). V was trimmed by 4 bases and J by 5 bases, leaving 17 bases between them. Germline V lookup: CDR1 MNHEY, CDR2 SVGAGI. This CDR3 has 15 residues. The CDR3 nucleotides read TGTGCCAGCAGTTCCCTCGGGGGAGAATCGGAGACCCAGTACTTC. Translating gives CASSSLGGESETQYF.

V gene TRBV10-3 combines with J gene TRBJ2-7; a possible D gene is TRBD2 (6 bases). The CDR3 totals 14 residues. The germline V gene encodes CDR1 ENHRY and CDR2 SYGVKD. Trimming took 8 bases from V and 6 from J, leaving 20 bases between them. CDR3 region: CAISEVVTAGEQYF. The CDR3 coding sequence is TGTGCCATCTCTGAGGTGGTTACAGCGGGCGAGCAGTACTTC.

The chain employs TRBV4-1 and TRBJ2-3; D may be TRBD2 (5 bases). Germline assignment: CDR1 MGHRA and CDR2 YSYEKL. CDR3 length: 17 residues. Trimming removed 4 bases from V and 0 bases from J, with 17 bases in between. CDR3 loop: CASSLTIGGDSTDTQYF. For the CDR3, the DNA is TGCGCCAGCAGCCTCACGATCGGAGGCGATAGCACAGATACGCAGTATTTT.

The V call is TRBV10-3, the J call TRBJ1-1; no firm D call. The CDR3 sequence is 14 residues long. CDR1 and CDR2 (germline): ENHRY, SYGVKD. V lost 11 bases and J 1 base, leaving 17 bases between the germline ends. CDR3 DNA sequence: TGTGCCTCCAAGGTGAACAGCGGGAACACTGAAGCTTTCTTT. Its protein product is CASKVNSGNTEAFF.

The CDR3 here is CASRPGGGQPQHF. In nucleotides, the CDR3 is TGTGCCAGCAGACCAGGGGGCGGCCAGCCCCAGCATTTT. This chain connects TRBV6-6 to TRBJ1-5; 8 bases line up with TRBD1. V trimming: 6 bases; J trimming: 7 bases; junction bases outside the gene matches: 5. The germline CDR1 and CDR2 sequences are MNHNY and SVGAGI (reference sequence). The CDR3 length is 13 residues.

This chain uses TRBV5-1 with TRBJ1-2; 7 bases fit TRBD1. With V trimmed by 0 bases and J by 6 bases, 8 bases remained unmatched. CDR3 length: 15 residues. CDR1 is SGHRS and CDR2 is YFSETQ in the germline V gene. The CDR3 DNA reads as TGCGCCAGCAGCTTGGAGGCAGGGGGTACAGATGGCTACACCTTC. Translating it yields CASSLEAGGTDGYTF.

The CDR3 is CSVVSLAEQYF. The DNA of the CDR3 is TGCAGCGTTGTTAGCCTCGCCGAGCAGTACTTC. The chain has TRBV29-1 and TRBJ2-7, with unresolved D. This CDR3 has 11 residues. The V end lost 4 bases, the J end lost 6 bases, and 10 bases lay between the germline ends. From germline, CDR1 is SQVTM and CDR2 ANQGSEA.